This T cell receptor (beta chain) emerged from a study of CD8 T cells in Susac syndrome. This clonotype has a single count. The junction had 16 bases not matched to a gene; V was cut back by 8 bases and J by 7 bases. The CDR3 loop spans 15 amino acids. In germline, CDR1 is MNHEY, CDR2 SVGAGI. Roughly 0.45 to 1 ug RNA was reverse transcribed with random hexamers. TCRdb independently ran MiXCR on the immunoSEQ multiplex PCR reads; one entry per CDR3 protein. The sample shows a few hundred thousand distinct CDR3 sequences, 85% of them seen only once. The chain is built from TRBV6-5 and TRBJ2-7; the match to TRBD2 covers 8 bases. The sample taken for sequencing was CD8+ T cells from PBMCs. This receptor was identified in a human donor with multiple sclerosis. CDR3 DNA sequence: TGTGCCAGCTTTCCCGGGAGGGAAATTCCTCTGGAGCAGTACTTC. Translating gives CASFPGREIPLEQYF.